The rows below give T cell receptor beta chains drawn from one sample of a study of control samples from healthy donors and cancer patients. The method was immunoSEQ multiplex PCR; TCRdb's version includes in-frame clones alone and lacks a portion of them. The profile covers about 160,000 clones, with 94% appearing a single time and roughly 8.4% taken by the ten largest. Sample: blood. The receptors originated from a woman between 40 and 55 years old in good health. CDR3s include the opening cysteine and the closing phenylalanine or tryptophan. D genes are given only for firm matches. Some rows mark clone size as missing; the rest say once, few, many or name a class of expanded clone.

d_call j_call clone_size v_call cdr3_aa cdr3_nt
NA TRBJ2-3 NA TRBV14 CASSQGRSTDTQYF TGTGCCAGCAGCCAAGGCCGGAGCACAGATACGCAGTATTTT
TRBD1 TRBJ1-1 once TRBV5-1 CASSTGGIQNTEAFF TGCGCCAGCAGTACAGGGGGAATTCAGAACACTGAAGCTTTCTTT
NA TRBJ1-1 NA TRBV10-3 CAISGQNKGQNTEAFF TGTGCCATCAGTGGACAGAATAAGGGGCAGAACACTGAAGCTTTCTTT
NA TRBJ2-3 NA TRBV10-2 CASSEWTRRGDTQYF TGCGCCAGCAGTGAGTGGACTCGCCGCGGGGATACGCAGTATTTT
NA TRBJ2-3 NA TRBV7-3 CASSLRRRSKTDTQYF TGTGCCAGCAGCTTAAGGCGAAGAAGTAAGACAGATACGCAGTATTTT
TRBD1 TRBJ1-6 NA TRBV27 CASSGTGNSPLHF TGTGCCAGCAGTGGGACAGGGAATTCACCCCTCCACTTT
NA TRBJ1-5 NA TRBV2 CASSGLGTGLGQPQHF TGTGCCAGCAGTGGCCTGGGTACGGGCCTGGGGCAGCCCCAGCATTTT
NA TRBJ2-3 NA TRBV4-2 CASSQVGARTDTQYF TGTGCCAGCAGCCAGGTAGGCGCCCGCACAGATACGCAGTATTTT
TRBD2 TRBJ2-5 NA TRBV30 CAWSEGLAGMETQYF TGTGCCTGGAGTGAGGGACTAGCGGGAATGGAGACCCAGTACTTC
TRBD1 TRBJ1-5 NA TRBV18 CASSPQHGTVNQPQHF TGTGCCAGCTCACCACAACACGGGACAGTCAATCAGCCCCAGCATTTT
NA TRBJ1-5 once TRBV19 CASSTGVSNQPQHF TGTGCCAGTAGTACAGGGGTTAGCAATCAGCCCCAGCATTTT
TRBD1 TRBJ1-6 NA TRBV18 CASSLRTGGDSPLHF TGTGCCAGCTCACTGAGGACAGGGGGCGATTCACCCCTCCACTTT
NA TRBJ2-7 NA TRBV15 CATSRDRGRFPYEQYF TGTGCCACCAGCAGAGACAGGGGGAGGTTCCCCTACGAGCAGTACTTC
NA TRBJ1-6 NA TRBV5-4 CASSSPGENSPLHF TGTGCCAGCAGCTCCCCAGGCGAAAATTCACCCCTCCACTTT
TRBD2 TRBJ2-1 NA TRBV6-5 CASRGTSGRWNEQFF TGTGCCAGCAGGGGGACTAGCGGGAGATGGAATGAGCAGTTCTTC
NA TRBJ1-5 NA TRBV5-6 CASSSNRVSNQPQHF TGTGCCAGCAGCTCCAACAGGGTTAGCAATCAGCCCCAGCATTTT
TRBD1 TRBJ1-4 NA TRBV7-2 CASSLGQTNEKLFF TGTGCCAGCAGCTTGGGACAGACTAATGAAAAACTGTTTTTT
NA TRBJ2-3 NA TRBV5-1 CASSLVVNPTDTQYF TGCGCCAGCAGCTTGGTTGTAAACCCCACAGATACGCAGTATTTT
NA TRBJ1-2 once TRBV5-6 CASSLGRAFYGYTF TGTGCCAGCAGCTTGGGCAGGGCCTTCTATGGCTACACCTTC
NA TRBJ1-4 NA TRBV5-1 CASRGVDVGEKLFF TGCGCCAGCAGGGGGGTCGACGTTGGAGAAAAACTGTTTTTT
TRBD1 TRBJ1-3 NA TRBV2 CASRSTGSRSGNTIYF TGTGCCAGCAGGTCGACAGGGTCCCGCTCTGGAAACACCATATATTTT
NA TRBJ1-2 once TRBV29-1 CSVDKMGGLYGYTF TGCAGCGTTGATAAGATGGGCGGCCTCTATGGCTACACCTTC
NA TRBJ1-1 once TRBV18 CASSGGRLNTEAFF TGTGCCAGCTCAGGGGGACGGCTGAACACTGAAGCTTTCTTT
NA TRBJ1-1 NA TRBV25-1 CASGTQTDRGEAFF TGTGCCAGCGGCACTCAGACAGATCGGGGTGAAGCTTTCTTT
NA TRBJ1-1 once TRBV9 CASSVDIANTEAFF TGTGCCAGCAGCGTAGATATAGCCAACACTGAAGCTTTCTTT
TRBD2 TRBJ2-3 NA TRBV20-1 CSASSSGGTDTQYF TGCAGTGCTAGTTCTAGCGGGGGGACAGATACGCAGTATTTT
TRBD1 TRBJ1-1 NA TRBV7-2 CASSLDRTGRGTEAFF TGTGCCAGCAGCTTAGACCGGACAGGGAGGGGCACTGAAGCTTTCTTT
NA TRBJ1-2 NA TRBV12-5 CASGLVPGYGYTF TGTGCTAGTGGTTTGGTACCAGGCTATGGCTACACCTTC
NA TRBJ1-2 NA TRBV27 CASFTPPYGYTF TGTGCCAGCTTTACACCCCCCTATGGCTACACCTTC
TRBD1 TRBJ1-2 NA TRBV7-9 CASSTGGAGYTF TGTGCCAGCAGCACAGGGGGAGCCGGCTACACCTTC
NA TRBJ1-4 once TRBV4-2 CASSQGRSSEKLFF TGTGCCAGCAGCCAAGGGCGGAGTAGCGAAAAACTGTTTTTT